This is a list of T cell receptor beta chains from one sample in a study of control samples from healthy donors and cancer patients. The protocol was immunoSEQ multiplex PCR, while the TCRdb copy is restricted to in-frame clones and leaves out a portion. The sample includes about 71,000 clones, approximately 89% of them seen just once. Sequenced: PBMCs. These receptors came from a man in his fifties or sixties with lung cancer. Each CDR3 is given with its conserved first and last residue. The D gene is left open where the match is weak. Clone size is given for some rows only: seen once, a few or many times, or a class if the clone is expanded.

V: TRBV6-5
J: TRBJ1-5
D: -
size: -
DNA: TGTGCCAGCAGTTACAGCACAGGAAATCAGCCCCAGCATTTT
CDR3: CASSYSTGNQPQHF

V: TRBV5-1
J: TRBJ2-3
D: TRBD2
size: -
DNA: TGCGCCAGCAGCCGCAAAAGTAACGGGGGGGCTTTGAGGTGGCCTGATACGCAGTATTTT
CDR3: CASSRKSNGGALRWPDTQYF

V: TRBV12-3/TRBV12-4
J: TRBJ1-4
D: -
size: -
DNA: TGTGCCAGCAGTTTCCGGGGTGGGGAAAAACTGTTTTTT
CDR3: CASSFRGGEKLFF

V: TRBV5-1
J: TRBJ2-5
D: -
size: -
DNA: TGCGCCAGCATCAAAGAGGGGGGCGAAGAGACCCAGTACTTC
CDR3: CASIKEGGEETQYF

V: TRBV2
J: TRBJ2-5
D: -
size: -
DNA: TGTGCCAGCAACCCCCTTCTAAGCCGTTTCCAAGAGACCCAGTACTTC
CDR3: CASNPLLSRFQETQYF

V: TRBV30
J: TRBJ1-5
D: -
size: -
DNA: TGTGCCTGGAGTGTATGGGGGGATCAGCCCCAGCATTTT
CDR3: CAWSVWGDQPQHF

V: TRBV9
J: TRBJ1-6
D: -
size: -
DNA: TGTGCCAGCAGCGTAGAAGGGATGCGGAATTCACCCCTCCACTTT
CDR3: CASSVEGMRNSPLHF

V: TRBV24-1
J: TRBJ1-2
D: TRBD1
size: -
DNA: TGTGCCACCAGTGACCTCGACAGGGGGCACGGCTACACCTTC
CDR3: CATSDLDRGHGYTF

V: TRBV30
J: TRBJ1-5
D: -
size: -
DNA: TGTGCCTGGAGTCTGGGAGAAGGACCCTATAGCAATCAGCCCCAGCATTTT
CDR3: CAWSLGEGPYSNQPQHF

V: TRBV6-9
J: TRBJ1-3
D: -
size: -
DNA: TGTGCCAGTCCCCGGGACGGATTTACTTTT
CDR3: CASPRDGFTF

V: TRBV5-1
J: TRBJ1-2
D: -
size: -
DNA: TGCGCCAGCAGCTTCAGCAACTATGGCTACACCTTC
CDR3: CASSFSNYGYTF

V: TRBV30
J: TRBJ1-2
D: TRBD1
size: -
DNA: TGTGCCTGGAGTGTCCTCCCAGGGGGCAGGGGTGGCTACACCTTC
CDR3: CAWSVLPGGRGGYTF

V: TRBV9
J: TRBJ2-7
D: -
size: once
DNA: TGTGCCAGCAGCGAACACGGACAGACCTACGAGCAGTACTTC
CDR3: CASSEHGQTYEQYF

V: TRBV24-1
J: TRBJ2-3
D: -
size: -
DNA: TGTGCCACCAGTCGCGCGGGGAGCACAGATACGCAGTATTTT
CDR3: CATSRAGSTDTQYF

V: TRBV7-3
J: TRBJ1-6
D: TRBD1
size: -
DNA: TGTGCCAGCAGCACGGGACAGGGGTATTCACCCCTCCACTTT
CDR3: CASSTGQGYSPLHF

V: TRBV28
J: TRBJ1-5
D: -
size: -
DNA: TGTGCCAGCAGTTTGTCGGCTCGGGCCCAGCATTTT
CDR3: CASSLSARAQHF

V: TRBV24-1
J: TRBJ1-2
D: TRBD1
size: -
DNA: TGTGCCACCAGTGATTCCGGGACAGTCCCCCACAACTATGGCTACACCTTC
CDR3: CATSDSGTVPHNYGYTF

V: TRBV5-5
J: TRBJ1-6
D: -
size: -
DNA: TGTGCCAGCAGCTTGGCAGGGGCTGATTCACCCCTCCACTTT
CDR3: CASSLAGADSPLHF

V: TRBV9
J: TRBJ2-5
D: -
size: once
DNA: TGTGCCAGCAGCCCAATGGGGTTGGTGGGGGGAGAGACCCAGTACTTC
CDR3: CASSPMGLVGGETQYF

V: TRBV24-1
J: TRBJ2-1
D: TRBD1
size: few
DNA: TGTGCCACCAGTGACAGGACAGGGGTGAATGAGCAGTTCTTC
CDR3: CATSDRTGVNEQFF

V: TRBV12-3/TRBV12-4
J: TRBJ2-3
D: -
size: -
DNA: TGTGCCAGCAGTCTCCCCCCAGATACGCAGTATTTT
CDR3: CASSLPPDTQYF

V: TRBV5-6
J: TRBJ1-1
D: -
size: -
DNA: TGTGCCAGCAGCTTGTGGGCAGGGTATAATACTGAAGCTTTCTTT
CDR3: CASSLWAGYNTEAFF

V: TRBV5-1
J: TRBJ1-3
D: -
size: -
DNA: TGCGCCAGCAGCTTGGGAGTGTCTGGAAACACCATATATTTT
CDR3: CASSLGVSGNTIYF

V: TRBV5-1
J: TRBJ1-1
D: -
size: -
DNA: TGCGCCAGCAGCTTGTTCTCGGGGGACACTGAAGCTTTCTTT
CDR3: CASSLFSGDTEAFF

V: TRBV5-1
J: TRBJ1-3
D: -
size: -
DNA: TGCGCCAGCAGCTTGCAAGGCAGCTCTGGAAACACCATATATTTT
CDR3: CASSLQGSSGNTIYF

V: TRBV3-1/TRBV3-2
J: TRBJ1-1
D: -
size: once
DNA: TGTGCCAGCAGCCAAGGGCAATACAGCGTGAACACTGAAGCTTTCTTT
CDR3: CASSQGQYSVNTEAFF

V: TRBV19
J: TRBJ2-2
D: -
size: -
DNA: TGTGCCAGTAGTCTCACTCCTTCGACAGCCAGCTTCACCGGGGAGCTGTTTTTT
CDR3: CASSLTPSTASFTGELFF

V: TRBV7-9
J: TRBJ2-3
D: -
size: -
DNA: TGTGCCAGCGACCTAGGAGGGGGGGCAGAAGATACGCAGTATTTT
CDR3: CASDLGGGAEDTQYF

V: TRBV18
J: TRBJ1-6
D: -
size: -
DNA: TGTGCCAGCTCACCTTCTGGGGGTAATTCACCCCTCCACTTT
CDR3: CASSPSGGNSPLHF

V: TRBV20-1
J: TRBJ1-1
D: TRBD1
size: -
DNA: TGCAGTGCTAGTCCCTCGGGGGACAGGGGATTGAACACTGAAGCTTTCTTT
CDR3: CSASPSGDRGLNTEAFF

V: TRBV5-1
J: TRBJ2-1
D: -
size: -
DNA: TGCGCCAGCAGCTTGTTGGTAACAGGGAGCTCCTACAATGAGCAGTTCTTC
CDR3: CASSLLVTGSSYNEQFF

V: TRBV7-8
J: TRBJ2-5
D: TRBD2
size: -
DNA: TGTGCCAGCAGCTTAGTGGCGGGGGGGTTACTCCTTCAAGAGACCCAGTACTTC
CDR3: CASSLVAGGLLLQETQYF

V: TRBV6-5
J: TRBJ1-1
D: -
size: -
DNA: TGTGCCAGCAGTCCCAGGGACACGGGCACTGAAGCTTTCTTT
CDR3: CASSPRDTGTEAFF

V: TRBV24-1
J: TRBJ2-2
D: -
size: once
DNA: TGTGCCACCAGTGATTTTAAGCCCGGCGGGGAGCTGTTTTTT
CDR3: CATSDFKPGGELFF

V: TRBV11-2
J: TRBJ2-7
D: -
size: -
DNA: TGTGCCAGCAGCTCAGACAATTTCTCCTACGAGCAGTACTTC
CDR3: CASSSDNFSYEQYF

V: TRBV12-3/TRBV12-4
J: TRBJ1-2
D: -
size: -
DNA: TGTGCCAGCAGGCCGGGACATGGCTATGGCTACACCTTC
CDR3: CASRPGHGYGYTF

V: TRBV6-4
J: TRBJ1-6
D: -
size: -
DNA: TGTGCCACCTCATGGGATCGTAATTCACCCCTCCACTTT
CDR3: CATSWDRNSPLHF

V: TRBV7-3
J: TRBJ1-1
D: -
size: -
DNA: TGTGCCAGCAGCTTCAACAGGGAGACTGAAGCTTTCTTT
CDR3: CASSFNRETEAFF

V: TRBV29-1
J: TRBJ2-5
D: -
size: -
DNA: TGCAGCGTTGGGCGACAGGAAGAGACCCAGTACTTC
CDR3: CSVGRQEETQYF

V: TRBV6-4
J: TRBJ2-2
D: -
size: -
DNA: TGTGCCAGCAGTGACACAGGATCCACCGGGGAGCTGTTTTTT
CDR3: CASSDTGSTGELFF